The 16 T cell receptor beta chains presented below share a single source sample, sequenced in a study of blood T cell repertoires in COVID-19. Profiling relied on immunoSEQ multiplex PCR, and the TCRdb table lists in-frame clones only, not all of them. The repertoire consists of around 120,000 clones, with around three quarters occurring once and the leading ten covering around 3.9%. The sequenced sample consisted of peripheral blood. These receptors all come from a woman of 80 years or more with acute or convalescent COVID-19.

The V gene is TRBV5-5, the J gene TRBJ1-2, with D perhaps TRBD1 (6 bases). V was shortened by 2 bases and J by 5 bases, with 10 bases between the two germline ends. The germline gives CDR1 SGHKS, CDR2 YYEKEE (reference sequence). The length of the CDR3 is 13 residues. CDR3 residues: CASSLADSYGYTF. The CDR3 DNA sequence: TGTGCCAGCAGCTTAGCGGACAGTTATGGCTACACCTTC.

V usage is TRBV2 and J usage is TRBJ2-4, with a tentative D call TRBD1 (5 bases). The germline gives CDR1 SNHLY, CDR2 FYNNEI. V was pared by 7 bases and J by 6 bases, with 13 bases between. The CDR3 runs 13 residues. CDR3 amino acids: CASKIGQGNIQYF. In nucleotides, the CDR3 is TGTGCCAGCAAGATAGGGCAGGGAAACATTCAGTACTTC.

The chain has TRBV29-1 and TRBJ2-6, with D unclear. Germline CDR1 reads SQVTM; CDR2 reads ANQGSEA. CDR3 size: 13 residues. V was clipped by 6 bases and J by 4 bases, with 10 bases between them. The CDR3 spells CSVGSQGANVLTF. The DNA for the CDR3 is TGCAGCGTAGGTTCACAGGGGGCCAACGTCCTGACTTTC.

This chain joins TRBV27 and TRBJ1-6, with TRBD1 as a possible D gene (5 bases). Germline V CDR1 and CDR2: MNHEY, SMNVEV (reference sequence). The CDR3 runs 14 residues. V was pared by 6 bases and J by 7 bases, with 13 bases between. The CDR3 DNA reads TGTGCCAGCAGCTCTTCCAGGGTAAATTCACCCCTCCACTTT. As protein: CASSSSRVNSPLHF.

The rearrangement joins TRBV19 to TRBJ1-1; no clear D. The CDR3 is 13 amino acids. V lost 4 bases to trimming and J lost 1 base, with 7 bases between them. The germline gives CDR1 LNHDA, CDR2 SQIVND (reference sequence). The CDR3 is CASSTYKNTEAFF. CDR3 nucleotides: TGTGCCAGTAGTACTTATAAGAACACTGAAGCTTTCTTT.

The chain is built from TRBV4-3 and TRBJ1-4; maybe TRBD1 (5 bases). Germline V CDR1 and CDR2: LGHNA, YSLEER. The CDR3 consists of 15 residues. The V end was cut by 4 bases, the J end by 5 bases, with 14 bases between. This CDR3 is CASSLQRGGNEKLFF. The CDR3 bases are TGCGCCAGCAGCCTCCAGAGGGGAGGGAATGAAAAACTGTTTTTT.

V is TRBV7-2 and J is TRBJ2-6; 11 bases match TRBD1. The trim removed 5 bases at V and 1 base at J, leaving 7 bases unmatched. CDR1 is SGHTA and CDR2 is FQGNSA in the germline V gene. This CDR3 is built from 18 residues. CDR3 loop: CASSQGTGGSSGANVLTF. In nucleotides, the CDR3 is TGTGCCAGCAGCCAGGGGACAGGGGGATCTTCTGGGGCCAACGTCCTGACTTTC.

This clone has a handful of counts. The chain employs TRBV9 and TRBJ1-3; no reliable D call. The CDR3 is made up of 13 amino acids. V shed 4 bases and J shed 0 bases, with 5 bases lying between them. Germline CDR1 is SGDLS and CDR2 is YYNGEE. The chain's CDR3 is CASSQNSGNTIYF. The CDR3 DNA reads TGTGCCAGCAGCCAAAACTCTGGAAACACCATATATTTT. Full variable domain (missing parts from reference TRBV9 and TRBJ1-3): DSGVTQTPKHLITATGQRVTLRCSPRSGDLSVYWYQQSLDQGLQFLIQYYNGEERAKGNILERFSAQQFPDLHSELNLSSLELGDSALYFCASSQNSGNTIYFGEGSWLTVV.

This clone turned up a few times. This CDR3 reads CASARGVGQPQHF. The CDR3 nucleotides are TGCGCCAGCGCCAGGGGGGTAGGTCAGCCCCAGCATTTT. This chain uses TRBV5-1 with TRBJ1-5; 7 bases agree with TRBD1. The length of the CDR3 is 13 residues. J gave up 6 bases and V 7 bases, and 7 bases lay outside the gene matches. Germline V CDR1 and CDR2: SGHRS, YFSETQ.

V is TRBV9 and J is TRBJ2-7; TRBD1 aligns across 8 bases. CDR1 and CDR2 (germline): SGDLS, YYNGEE. V shed 5 bases, J shed 0 bases, and the junction held 10 bases outside the gene matches. The CDR3 is made up of 16 amino acids. Here the CDR3 DNA reads TGTGCCAGCAGTCATTATCCGGGACAGGCCTCCTACGAGCAGTACTTC. Its protein product is CASSHYPGQASYEQYF. Full variable domain (remainder filled in from reference TRBV9 and TRBJ2-7): DSGVTQTPKHLITATGQRVTLRCSPRSGDLSVYWYQQSLDQGLQFLIQYYNGEERAKGNILERFSAQQFPDLHSELNLSSLELGDSALYFCASSHYPGQASYEQYFGPGTRLTVT.

CDR3 loop: CASSQDPSQRGYTF. The DNA of the CDR3 is TGCGCCAGCAGCCAAGACCCGTCCCAGCGTGGCTACACCTTC. The chain has TRBV4-3 and TRBJ1-2, with D unclear. CDR1 and CDR2 (germline): LGHNA, YSLEER. Trimming removed 0 bases from V and 7 bases from J, with 12 bases in between. The CDR3 is 14 residues long.

In its sample, this clone was seen a few times. This chain joins TRBV23-1 and TRBJ1-5; 10 positions agree with TRBD1. TRBV23-1 is labeled an ORF, and its function is uncertain. V dropped 3 bases and J dropped 2; count of bases not matched to a gene: 10. There are 18 residues in the CDR3. CDR3 DNA sequence: TGCGCCAGCAGTCATCGTGACAGGGGGCTTCGTTGCAATCAGCCCCAGCATTTT. Protein sequence: CASSHRDRGLRCNQPQHF.

A few counts support this clone. The chain couples TRBV29-1 to TRBJ2-1; D gene ambiguous. V was pared by 5 bases and J by 7 bases, with 18 bases between. The CDR3 is 14 amino acids. In germline, CDR1 is SQVTM, CDR2 ANQGSEA. The CDR3 nucleotides are TGCAGCGTTCTGCGAGGCCTCTCCGTAAATGAGCAGTTCTTC. Translated: CSVLRGLSVNEQFF.

This chain uses TRBV7-9 with TRBJ2-7; D call uncertain. Germline CDR1 and CDR2: SEHNR and FQNEAQ (reference sequence). Trimming took off 1 base at V and 0 bases at J, with 10 bases between the two ends. The length of the CDR3 is 15 residues. CDR3 sequence reads: CASSLGSATSYEQYF. CDR3 nucleotide sequence: TGTGCCAGCAGCTTAGGAAGCGCAACCTCCTACGAGCAGTACTTC.

Comments on this clone: Additional DNA sequences in this sample encode the identical CDR3. The chain joins TRBV19 to TRBJ1-2; TRBD1 might be the D (5 bases). Germline CDR1 LNHDA, CDR2 SQIVND (reference sequence). The CDR3 covers 14 residues. Trimming left V 1 base short and J 8 bases short, with 14 bases between. The CDR3 coding sequence is TGTGCCAGTAGTATAGGGGGCAGGTCGAGAGGCTACACCTTC. This gives the protein CASSIGGRSRGYTF.

This chain uses TRBV7-9 with TRBJ2-7; 9 nucleotides align to TRBD1. V lost 8 bases and J lost 4; bases outside the gene matches: 0. The CDR3 extends over 11 amino acids. Germline values: CDR1 SEHNR, CDR2 FQNEAQ (reference sequence). CDR3 in amino acids: CASGQGYEQYF. CDR3 DNA: TGTGCCAGCGGACAGGGGTACGAGCAGTACTTC. Complete variable domain (other parts from reference TRBV7-9 and TRBJ2-7): DTGVSQNPRHKITKRGQNVTFRCDPISEHNRLYWYRQTLGQGPEFLTYFQNEAQLEKSRLLSDRFSAERPKGSFSTLEIQRTEQGDSAMYLCASGQGYEQYFGPGTRLTVT.